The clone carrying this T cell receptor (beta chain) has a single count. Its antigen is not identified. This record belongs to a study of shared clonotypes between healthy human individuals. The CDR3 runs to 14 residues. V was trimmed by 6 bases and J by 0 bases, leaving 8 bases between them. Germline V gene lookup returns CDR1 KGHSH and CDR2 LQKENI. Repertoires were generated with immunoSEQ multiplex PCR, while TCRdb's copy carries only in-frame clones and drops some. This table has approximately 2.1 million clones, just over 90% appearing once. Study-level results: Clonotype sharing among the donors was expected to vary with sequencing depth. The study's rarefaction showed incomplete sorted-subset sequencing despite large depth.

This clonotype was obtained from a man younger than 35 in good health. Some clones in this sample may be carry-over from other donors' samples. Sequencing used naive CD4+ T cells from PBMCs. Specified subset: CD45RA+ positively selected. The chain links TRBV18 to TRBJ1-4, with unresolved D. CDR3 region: CASSFVATNEKLFF. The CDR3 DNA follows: TGTGCCAGCTCCTTCGTAGCAACTAATGAAAAACTGTTTTTT.